This T cell receptor (beta chain) appears in the sequencing data of a study of blood T cells in healthy people across ages. Together with a sample-barcoded 5' primer, a J-beta primer mix was included in a second PCR lasting about 6 to 11 cycles. One entry per CDR3 protein results from TCRdb running MiXCR on the 5' RACE reads. The sample has 800,000 or so distinct CDR3 sequences, about 46% seen once; the top ten hold less than 20%. Russia was home to the donors, healthy Caucasian individuals aged roughly 6 to 90. This clonotype was detected ten times or more. Sequenced input: blood. The clonotype originates from a man older than 75 in good health.

CDR3 protein: CASTKGLAGASDTQYF. The CDR3 DNA is TGTGCCAGCACCAAAGGACTAGCGGGAGCCTCCGATACGCAGTATTTT. The chain links TRBV2 to TRBJ2-3, with 13 bases identical to TRBD2. Per the germline V gene, CDR1 is SNHLY and CDR2 is FYNNEI. This CDR3 region has 16 residues. V was pared by 7 bases and J by 6 bases, with 10 bases of the junction left unmatched.